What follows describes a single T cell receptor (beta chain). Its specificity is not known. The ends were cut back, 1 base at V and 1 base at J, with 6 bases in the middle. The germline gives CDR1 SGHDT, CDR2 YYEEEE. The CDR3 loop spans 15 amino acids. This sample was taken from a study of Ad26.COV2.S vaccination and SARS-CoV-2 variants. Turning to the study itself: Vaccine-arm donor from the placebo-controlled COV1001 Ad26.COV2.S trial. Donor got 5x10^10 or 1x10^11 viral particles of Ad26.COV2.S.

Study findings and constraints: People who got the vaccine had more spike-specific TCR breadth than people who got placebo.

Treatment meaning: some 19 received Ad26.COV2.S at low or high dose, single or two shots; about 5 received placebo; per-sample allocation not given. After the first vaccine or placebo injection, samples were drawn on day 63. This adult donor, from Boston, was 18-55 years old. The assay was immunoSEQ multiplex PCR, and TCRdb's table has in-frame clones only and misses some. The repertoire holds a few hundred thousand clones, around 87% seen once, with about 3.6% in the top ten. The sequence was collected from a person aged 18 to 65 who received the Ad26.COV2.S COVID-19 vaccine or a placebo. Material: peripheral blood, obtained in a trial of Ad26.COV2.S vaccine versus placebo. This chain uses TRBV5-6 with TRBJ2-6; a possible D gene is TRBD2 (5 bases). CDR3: CASSLRGSGANVLTF. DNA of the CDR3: TGTGCCAGCAGCTTGCGGGGATCTGGGGCCAACGTCCTGACTTTC.